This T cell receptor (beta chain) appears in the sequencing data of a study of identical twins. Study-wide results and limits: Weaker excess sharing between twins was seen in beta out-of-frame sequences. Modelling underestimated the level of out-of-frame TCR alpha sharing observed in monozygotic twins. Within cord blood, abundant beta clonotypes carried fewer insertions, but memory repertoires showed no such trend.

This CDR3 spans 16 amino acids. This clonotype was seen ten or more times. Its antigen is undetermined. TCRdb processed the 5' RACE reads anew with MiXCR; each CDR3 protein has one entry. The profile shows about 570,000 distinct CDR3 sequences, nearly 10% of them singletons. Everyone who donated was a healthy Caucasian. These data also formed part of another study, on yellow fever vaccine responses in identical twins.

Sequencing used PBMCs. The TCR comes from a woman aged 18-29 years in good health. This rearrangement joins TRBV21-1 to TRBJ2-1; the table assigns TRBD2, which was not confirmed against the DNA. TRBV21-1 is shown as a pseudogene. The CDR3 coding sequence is TGTGCCAGCAGCCCCTGGAGCGGGAGGGCCTTAGATGAGCAGTTCTTC. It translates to CASSPWSGRALDEQFF.